This T cell receptor (beta chain) is from a study of brain T cells in children with intractable seizures (dated by TCRdb to the early 2020s). A note on the overall study: Resected brain tissue from 45 to 60 pediatric epilepsy surgery cases was first screened for immune gene transcripts using a NanoString immunology panel. Of the approximately twelve selected surgery cases, pre-surgery blood was also sequenced for eight, so four had brain tissue only.

The immunoSEQ assay was used to generate TCR beta chain sequences from genomic DNA. The study's own analysis went as follows. Any CDR3 sequence that did not begin with the conserved framework cysteine at position 104 was removed by hand. To get clonality, the normalized Shannon's Diversity Index was subtracted from one, giving values from 0 (maximal diversity) to 1 (oligoclonal). Differences in the frequency of the same CDR3 between samples, such as brain versus blood, were assessed with chi-squared comparison-of-proportions tests. Public clonotypes were found through immuneACCESS searches, while the VDJdb browser was used to judge similarity to known antiviral clonotypes. TCRdb stores this immuneACCESS table with in-frame sequences only. Part of the clones is absent; in the studies checked, under half of the shortfall reflects unresolved V genes, and no reason is known for the rest. That table is the source of V, J and clone size, and D and trimming were worked out from the DNA. Across this sample there are approximately 330,000 clones, with 85% to 95% seen only once. Around 5% of the sample belongs to the ten largest clones.

The V end loses 3 bases and the J end loses 13 bases, and a stretch of 16 bases separates them. CDR1 and CDR2 are drawn from the germline V gene (reference sequence): GTSNPN, SVGIG. From the cysteine through the phenylalanine, the CDR3 covers 13 amino acids. Only the CDR3 DNA is retained, 39 bases long and in frame from the first base. This clone is a singleton in its sample. Its recognized antigen is unknown. Base qualities are not at hand, and no much larger clone is one base apart. The intended sense of this specimen's time point label: blood from clinic visit 5 months post-surgery; TSC patient then seizure free. Surgery cases with the highest brain T cell transcript signatures were selected for TCR beta chain sequencing of brain tissue and, where available, blood. Prior to surgery, the patients had been treated with at least one anti-epileptic drug. The TCR-sequenced patients were children whose drug-resistant epilepsy was caused by tuberous sclerosis complex, focal cortical dysplasia, Rasmussen encephalitis or hemimegalencephaly. Bulk genomic DNA was isolated from unsorted brain tissue and whole blood using the Monarch genomic DNA purification kit.

Overall results and qualifications from the work: Because sequencing depth was different between pre-surgery and post-surgery blood, clones absent from the pre-surgery sample may reflect undersampling. The patients' HCMV serostatus was not known, and viral specificity was inferred solely from CDR3 sequence similarity.

The receptor chain draws on TRBV30 and TRBJ1-6, with no reliable assignment of the D segment. The material was peripheral blood, obtained about 5 months after surgery. This sequence originates from a boy younger than two with tuberous sclerosis and intractable seizures. The bases are TGTGCCTGGAGCCCCTCCCCGTGGCAGCCCCTCCACTTT. It is translated as CAWSPSPWQPLHF.